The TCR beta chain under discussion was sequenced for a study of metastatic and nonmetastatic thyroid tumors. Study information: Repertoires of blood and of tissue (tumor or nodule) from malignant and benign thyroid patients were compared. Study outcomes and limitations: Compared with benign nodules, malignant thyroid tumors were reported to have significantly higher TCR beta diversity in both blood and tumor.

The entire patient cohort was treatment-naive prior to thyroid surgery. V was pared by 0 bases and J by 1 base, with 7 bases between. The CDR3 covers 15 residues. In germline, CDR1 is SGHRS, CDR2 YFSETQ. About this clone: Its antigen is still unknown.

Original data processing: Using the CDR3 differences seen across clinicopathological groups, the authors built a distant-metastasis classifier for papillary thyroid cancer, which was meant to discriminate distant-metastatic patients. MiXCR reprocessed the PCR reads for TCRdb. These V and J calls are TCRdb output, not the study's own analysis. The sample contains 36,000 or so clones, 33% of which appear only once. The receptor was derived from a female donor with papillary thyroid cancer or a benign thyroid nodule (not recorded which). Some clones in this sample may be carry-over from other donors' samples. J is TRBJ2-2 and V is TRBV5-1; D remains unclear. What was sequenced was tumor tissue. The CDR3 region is CASSLAAQNTGELFF. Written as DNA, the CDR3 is TGCGCCAGCAGCTTGGCCGCCCAGAACACCGGGGAGCTGTTTTTT.